The rows below give T cell receptor beta chains drawn from one sample of a study of spatial heterogeneity in lung cancer. Using its own MiXCR run on the 5' RACE reads, TCRdb lists one record per CDR3 protein. This sample carries roughly 71,000 distinct CDR3 sequences, roughly 8.9% of them seen once, and the ten largest clones take 1.5% to 2%. Sequencing was performed on PBMCs, taken at follow-up. The origin of the receptors is a female donor with early-stage non-small cell lung cancer. Both conserved end residues are part of each CDR3. The order of the fields is J gene, V gene, clone size, D gene, CDR3 protein, CDR3 DNA. D genes are given only for firm matches. Clone sizes are given selectively: once, few, many, or a class where the clone is expanded.

>TRBJ2-5|TRBV19|many|NA
CASSATAGFQETQYF
TGTGCCAGTAGTGCTACCGCGGGATTCCAAGAGACCCAGTACTTC
>TRBJ2-2|TRBV14|few|TRBD1
CASSQAGTGFTGELFF
TGTGCCAGCAGCCAAGCCGGGACAGGGTTTACCGGGGAGCTGTTTTTT
>TRBJ1-2|TRBV7-3|many|NA
CASSLLVGANYGYTF
TGTGCCAGCAGCTTATTAGTGGGAGCTAACTATGGCTACACCTTC
>TRBJ1-1|TRBV12-3/TRBV12-4|many|NA
CASSWGLRRLTPEAFF
TGTGCCAGCAGTTGGGGGCTCCGGCGGCTTACTCCTGAAGCTTTCTTT
>TRBJ1-2|TRBV19|few|NA
CASRREGMGYGYTF
TGTGCCAGTAGGAGAGAGGGGATGGGCTATGGCTACACCTTC
>TRBJ2-6|TRBV24-1|NA|NA
CATLDTRSGANVLTF
TGTGCCACCCTAGATACCCGCTCTGGGGCCAACGTCCTGACTTTC
>TRBJ1-2|TRBV7-9|many|NA
CASSTLDRPNYGYTF
TGTGCCAGCAGCACCTTAGATAGACCTAACTATGGCTACACCTTC
>TRBJ2-7|TRBV28|many|NA
CASSSRSYEQYF
TGTGCCAGTAGTAGTAGGTCCTACGAGCAGTACTTC
>TRBJ1-1|TRBV5-5|few|NA
CASSVTGTQSGEAFF
TGTGCCAGCAGCGTAACCGGGACCCAAAGCGGTGAAGCTTTCTTT
>TRBJ1-3|TRBV6-1|many|NA
CASSEAVGFSGNTIYF
TGTGCCAGCAGTGAAGCAGTGGGGTTCTCTGGAAACACCATATATTTT
>TRBJ2-1|TRBV11-1|few|NA
CASSLRQGLGPWTYNEQFF
TGTGCCAGCAGCTTGCGGCAGGGGTTAGGGCCATGGACCTACAATGAGCAGTTCTTC
>TRBJ2-7|TRBV27|many|NA
CASALGTHAYF
TGTGCCAGCGCTTTGGGAACCCATGCGTACTTC
>TRBJ2-3|TRBV5-1|NA|NA
CASSLSGSSDTQYF
TGCGCCAGCAGCTTGTCCGGGAGTTCAGATACGCAGTATTTT
>TRBJ1-2|TRBV5-1|few|NA
CASSLAGLPNYGYTF
TGCGCCAGCAGCCTTGCCGGACTTCCCAACTATGGCTACACCTTC
>TRBJ1-5|TRBV5-1|few|NA
CASSSGDGNQPQHF
TGCGCCAGCAGCTCAGGGGACGGCAATCAGCCCCAGCATTTT
>TRBJ1-4|TRBV12-3/TRBV12-4|many|TRBD1
CASSPRQGQAEKLFF
TGTGCCAGCAGTCCCCGACAGGGACAAGCTGAAAAACTGTTTTTT
>TRBJ1-4|TRBV6-5|NA|TRBD1
CASSYESGGYEKLFF
TGTGCCAGCAGTTACGAGTCAGGGGGCTATGAAAAACTGTTTTTT
>TRBJ2-5|TRBV9|NA|NA
CASGDQLGETQYF
TGTGCCAGCGGAGATCAACTGGGAGAGACCCAGTACTTC
>TRBJ2-1|TRBV18|many|TRBD2
CASSPIAGAPNEQFF
TGTGCCAGCTCACCTATAGCGGGGGCTCCCAATGAGCAGTTCTTC
>TRBJ2-2|TRBV7-8|NA|NA
CASSGGFGAGELFF
TGTGCCAGCAGCGGGGGCTTCGGAGCCGGGGAGCTGTTTTTT
>TRBJ1-2|TRBV10-2|few|NA
CASGETGLSGYTF
TGCGCCAGCGGGGAAACAGGGTTAAGCGGCTACACCTTC
>TRBJ2-1|TRBV5-5|many|NA
CATTLGAIRGEQFF
TGTGCCACCACACTAGGGGCGATTCGAGGTGAGCAGTTCTTC
>TRBJ2-7|TRBV10-3|medium-sized|TRBD1
CAISESGDRGHEQYF
TGTGCCATCAGTGAGTCTGGGGACAGGGGCCACGAGCAGTACTTC
>TRBJ2-3|TRBV20-1|NA|TRBD2
CSAGGTSGTTDTQYF
TGCAGTGCGGGGGGGACTAGCGGGACCACAGATACGCAGTATTTT
>TRBJ2-1|TRBV12-3/TRBV12-4|few|NA
CASSFGGTAGNEQFF
TGTGCCAGCAGTTTTGGCGGGACCGCCGGCAATGAGCAGTTCTTC
>TRBJ2-5|TRBV29-1|many|TRBD1
CSVESGWTGIQETQYF
TGCAGCGTTGAATCAGGCTGGACAGGGATCCAAGAGACCCAGTACTTC
>TRBJ1-6|TRBV5-6|many|NA
CASSLLRGAPDSPLHF
TGTGCCAGCAGCTTGTTGAGGGGCGCGCCCGATTCACCCCTCCACTTT
>TRBJ2-4|TRBV28|many|NA
CASSKRLDRIQYF
TGTGCCAGCAGTAAACGACTAGATCGCATTCAGTACTTC
>TRBJ2-1|TRBV7-6|many|NA
CASSPVHNEQFF
TGTGCCAGCAGCCCGGTTCACAATGAGCAGTTCTTC
>TRBJ1-1|TRBV10-3|many|TRBD1
CAIKEGGQGSEAFF
TGTGCCATCAAAGAGGGGGGACAGGGGTCTGAAGCTTTCTTT
>TRBJ2-1|TRBV20-1|few|NA
CSASDSDEQFF
TGCAGTGCTTCGGACTCCGACGAGCAGTTCTTC
>TRBJ2-1|TRBV2|many|NA
CASRGSDEQFF
TGTGCCAGCAGAGGGTCGGATGAGCAGTTCTTC
>TRBJ2-7|TRBV11-2|many|NA
CASSFTGDSYEQYF
TGTGCCAGCAGCTTTACGGGAGATTCCTACGAGCAGTACTTC
>TRBJ2-2|TRBV7-7|few|TRBD1
CASSPRDSTGELFF
TGTGCTAGCAGCCCCCGGGACAGCACCGGGGAGCTGTTTTTT
>TRBJ2-1|TRBV5-5|NA|NA
CASKQTGLGENEQFF
TGTGCCTCGAAACAGACGGGACTGGGGGAAAATGAGCAGTTCTTC
>TRBJ2-5|TRBV5-1|many|TRBD1
CASSLGQGVETQYF
TGCGCCAGCAGCTTGGGCCAGGGGGTGGAGACCCAGTACTTC
>TRBJ2-3|TRBV29-1|many|NA
CSVEFSLRWYF
TGCAGCGTTGAATTCTCTCTAAGGTGGTATTTT
>TRBJ2-4|TRBV20-1|many|TRBD2
CSARAGGRENIQYF
TGCAGTGCTAGAGCGGGGGGGCGGGAGAACATTCAGTACTTC
>TRBJ1-1|TRBV7-2|many|TRBD1
CASSLQGIAEAFF
TGTGCCAGCAGCCTACAGGGGATCGCTGAAGCTTTCTTT
>TRBJ1-5|TRBV15|many|NA
CATDTGYSNQPQHF
TGTGCCACAGACACAGGGTATAGCAATCAGCCCCAGCATTTT
>TRBJ1-5|TRBV28|many|TRBD1
CASSLTGEVQPQHF
TGTGCCAGCAGCCTCACAGGGGAAGTTCAGCCCCAGCATTTT
>TRBJ2-2|TRBV19|NA|NA
CVSSISTQGFTGELFF
TGTGTCAGTAGTATCTCGACCCAGGGATTTACCGGGGAGCTGTTTTTT
>TRBJ2-1|TRBV3-1|many|TRBD2
CASSQLRTSGIPEQFF
TGTGCCAGCAGCCAACTTAGGACTAGCGGGATCCCTGAGCAGTTCTTC
>TRBJ2-3|TRBV12-3/TRBV12-4|many|TRBD2
CASRGSGGKEAQYF
TGTGCCAGCAGGGGGTCGGGGGGGAAGGAAGCGCAGTATTTT
>TRBJ1-1|TRBV18|NA|NA
CASSGPNTEAFF
TGTGCCAGCTCCGGCCCCAACACTGAAGCTTTCTTT
>TRBJ2-7|TRBV5-4|few|TRBD2
CASSLELAGGVYEQYF
TGTGCCAGCAGCTTGGAGCTAGCGGGAGGGGTCTACGAGCAGTACTTC
>TRBJ2-7|TRBV19|many|TRBD1
CASKKTGGIYEQYF
TGTGCCAGTAAGAAGACAGGGGGAATCTACGAGCAGTACTTC
>TRBJ2-3|TRBV20-1|many|NA
CSALGVGTDTQYF
TGCAGTGCTCTAGGGGTTGGCACAGATACGCAGTATTTT
>TRBJ2-7|TRBV6-5|many|NA
CASSARDTVNEQYF
TGTGCCAGCAGTGCCCGGGACACAGTTAACGAGCAGTACTTC
>TRBJ2-7|TRBV6-1|many|TRBD1
CASSYDRGNYEQYF
TGTGCCAGCAGTTACGACAGGGGGAACTACGAGCAGTACTTC
>TRBJ2-7|TRBV10-3|many|NA
CAISLTGTLTYEQYF
TGTGCCATCAGTCTGACCGGGACCCTAACCTACGAGCAGTACTTC
>TRBJ2-2|TRBV20-1|few|NA
CSARGGENTGELFF
TGCAGTGCTAGAGGAGGGGAGAACACCGGGGAGCTGTTTTTT
>TRBJ2-7|TRBV7-9|NA|NA
CASSLAGGTIF
TGTGCCAGCAGCTTAGCTGGCGGCACAATCTTC
>TRBJ1-2|TRBV6-1|many|NA
CASSKMGADAIYGYTF
TGTGCCAGCAGTAAAATGGGGGCGGACGCGATCTATGGCTACACCTTC
>TRBJ1-5|TRBV20-1|NA|TRBD1
CSATPHQAGTGWGQPQHF
TGCAGTGCTACCCCTCACCAGGCCGGGACAGGGTGGGGTCAGCCCCAGCATTTT